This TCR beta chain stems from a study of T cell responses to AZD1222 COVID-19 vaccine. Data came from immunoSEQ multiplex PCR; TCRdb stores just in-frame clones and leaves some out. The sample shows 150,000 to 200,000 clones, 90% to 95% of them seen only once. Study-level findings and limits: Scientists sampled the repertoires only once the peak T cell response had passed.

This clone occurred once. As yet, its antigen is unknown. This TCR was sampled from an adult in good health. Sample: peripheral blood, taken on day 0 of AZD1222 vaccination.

The CDR3 protein is CASSFKVQGGSETQYF. The CDR3 coding sequence is TGTGCCAGCAGCTTTAAGGTCCAGGGGGGGTCAGAGACCCAGTACTTC. The chain is built from TRBV7-3 and TRBJ2-5; D tentatively fits TRBD1 or TRBD2 (7 bases each). V lost 3 bases and J 4 bases, leaving 18 bases between the germline ends. This CDR3 is built from 16 residues. Germline lookup yields CDR1 SGHTA and CDR2 FQGTGA.